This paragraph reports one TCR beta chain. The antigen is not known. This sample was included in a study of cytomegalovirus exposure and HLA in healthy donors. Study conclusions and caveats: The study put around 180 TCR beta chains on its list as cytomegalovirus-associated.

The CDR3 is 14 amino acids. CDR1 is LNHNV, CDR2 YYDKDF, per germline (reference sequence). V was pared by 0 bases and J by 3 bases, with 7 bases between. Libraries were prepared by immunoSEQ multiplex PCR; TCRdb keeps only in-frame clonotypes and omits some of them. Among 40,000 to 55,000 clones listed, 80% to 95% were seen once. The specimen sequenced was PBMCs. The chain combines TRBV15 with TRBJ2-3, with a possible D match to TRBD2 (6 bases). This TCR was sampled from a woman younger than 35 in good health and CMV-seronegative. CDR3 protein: CATSRDRGTDTQYF. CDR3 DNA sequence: TGTGCCACCAGCAGAGACCGGGGGACAGATACGCAGTATTTT.